Below, 27 T cell receptor beta chains from the same sample are listed, as sequenced in a study of cytomegalovirus exposure and HLA in healthy donors. The protocol was immunoSEQ multiplex PCR, while the TCRdb copy is restricted to in-frame clones and leaves out a portion. The sample has under 400,000 clones, around 90% seen once; the top ten hold around 0.96%. The specimen was PBMCs. These receptors were taken from a man under 40 in good health and CMV-seronegative.

This sequence joins TRBV7-9 and TRBJ1-4; unclear D gene. Germline V gene data show CDR1 as SEHNR and CDR2 as FQNEAQ (reference sequence). The CDR3 loop spans 16 amino acids. The V gene lost 2 bases and the J gene lost 3 bases, with 13 bases spanning the gap. The CDR3 spells CASSLLGSRSNEKLFF. CDR3 bases: TGTGCCAGCAGCTTACTAGGTTCCAGATCTAATGAAAAACTGTTTTTT. Full variable domain (rest looked up from reference TRBV7-9 and TRBJ1-4): DTGVSQNPRHKITKRGQNVTFRCDPISEHNRLYWYRQTLGQGPEFLTYFQNEAQLEKSRLLSDRFSAERPKGSFSTLEIQRTEQGDSAMYLCASSLLGSRSNEKLFFGSGTQLSVL.

The chain's CDR3 is CASRRARPGGPGNTIYF. In DNA, the CDR3 is TGTGCCTCCCGAAGGGCTCGGCCCGGGGGTCCTGGAAACACCATATATTTT. J is TRBJ1-3 and V is TRBV19; D is perhaps TRBD1 (5 bases). Looked up from germline, CDR1 is LNHDA and CDR2 is SQIVND (reference sequence). Trimming stripped 11 bases from V and 2 bases from J, with 25 bases between. The CDR3 covers 17 residues.

The chain joins TRBV19 to TRBJ2-1; D possibly corresponds to TRBD2 (5 bases). The germline V and J ends were trimmed by 1 base and 0 bases, with 10 bases remaining between them. The CDR3 contains 16 residues. Germline CDR1 reads LNHDA; CDR2 reads SQIVND (reference sequence). The CDR3 coding sequence is TGTGCCAGTAGTATAGGAGGGCTGAGCTCCTACAATGAGCAGTTCTTC. It codes for CASSIGGLSSYNEQFF.

The gene calls are TRBV27 and TRBJ2-3; TRBD2 matches at 8 bases. The CDR3 extends over 17 amino acids. The trim removed 2 bases at V and 7 bases at J, leaving 14 bases unmatched. The germline gives CDR1 MNHEY, CDR2 SMNVEV (reference sequence). CDR3 residues: CASSLRRPAGGGNTQYF. The DNA of the CDR3 is TGTGCCAGCAGTTTACGGCGCCCTGCGGGGGGCGGAAATACGCAGTATTTT.

The chain couples TRBV7-6 to TRBJ1-1, with D hard to call. The V end was cut by 4 bases, the J end by 0 bases, with 12 bases between. The germline V gene encodes CDR1 SGHVS and CDR2 FNYEAQ. The CDR3 has 15 amino acids. The CDR3 DNA is TGTGCCAGCAGCTCGGGGAGGGCAGTGAACACTGAAGCTTTCTTT. Amino acids: CASSSGRAVNTEAFF. Drawing the rest from reference TRBV7-6 and TRBJ1-1, the complete variable domain is GAGVSQSPRYKVTKRGQDVALRCDPISGHVSLYWYRQALGQGPEFLTYFNYEAQQDKSGLPNDRFSAERPEGSISTLTIQRTEQRDSAMYRCASSSGRAVNTEAFFGQGTRLTVV.

The chain has TRBV4-2 and TRBJ2-1; tentative D call: TRBD2 (6 bases). Deletions cut 4 bases from V and 0 bases from J, with 10 bases between. The CDR3 sequence is 15 residues long. Per the germline V gene, CDR1 is LGHNA and CDR2 is YNFKEQ. As DNA, the CDR3 is TGTGCCAGCAGCCCCTCCGGGGGCTCCTACAATGAGCAGTTCTTC. It encodes CASSPSGGSYNEQFF.

The table lists this clone with a count of one. This chain links TRBV6-1 with TRBJ1-2; the D gene is possibly TRBD1 (5 bases). The V gene lost 6 bases and the J gene lost 7 bases, with 15 bases spanning the gap. The CDR3 is 13 residues long. The V gene's germline CDR1 is MNHNS and CDR2 SASEGT. The CDR3 nucleotides are TGTGCCAGCAGACCAGACAGCTCCTTTGGCTACACCTTC. It specifies CASRPDSSFGYTF.

This chain connects TRBV7-9 to TRBJ1-1, with 7 positions matching TRBD1. The junction had 6 bases not matched to a gene; V was cut back by 4 bases and J by 7 bases. Germline CDR1 is SEHNR and CDR2 is FQNEAQ (reference sequence). This CDR3 region has 13 residues. The CDR3 region has the DNA TGTGCCAGCAGCTCCCGGGACAGCCGTGAAGCTTTCTTT. Protein product: CASSSRDSREAFF. Variable domain in full (rest from reference TRBV7-9 and TRBJ1-1): DTGVSQNPRHKITKRGQNVTFRCDPISEHNRLYWYRQTLGQGPEFLTYFQNEAQLEKSRLLSDRFSAERPKGSFSTLEIQRTEQGDSAMYLCASSSRDSREAFFGQGTRLTVV.

The rearrangement uses TRBV29-1 and TRBJ1-2; TRBD1 aligns across 7 bases. Losses at the gene ends were 7 bases for V and 6 bases for J; bases not matched to a gene: 14. The CDR3 length is 14 residues. The germline V gene encodes CDR1 SQVTM and CDR2 ANQGSEA. This CDR3 reads CSGRFRDRSDGYTF. Written as DNA, the CDR3 is TGCAGCGGAAGATTTCGGGACAGAAGTGATGGCTACACCTTC.

This clone was observed a few times. This sequence joins TRBV18 and TRBJ2-1; possible D gene TRBD2, 5 bases. The CDR3 totals 14 residues. Trimming shortened V by 5 bases and J by 2 bases, and 10 bases separated the two germline ends. CDR1 and CDR2 from the germline V gene are KGHSH and LQKENI. Here the CDR3 reads CASSYTGTYNEQFF. The CDR3 region has the DNA TGTGCCAGCTCATACACGGGGACCTACAATGAGCAGTTCTTC.

The chain recombines TRBV9 with TRBJ2-5; the D gene is possibly TRBD2 (6 bases). V gave up 0 bases and J gave up 1 base, with 16 bases separating them. Germline V gene lookup returns CDR1 SGDLS and CDR2 YYNGEE. This CDR3 region has 17 residues. CDR3 amino acids: CASSVGQGGPIQETQYF. CDR3 bases: TGTGCCAGCAGCGTAGGGCAGGGAGGTCCGATCCAAGAGACCCAGTACTTC.

The chain employs TRBV5-4 and TRBJ1-1; 7 nucleotides agree with TRBD1. CDR3 size: 14 residues. The V segment lost 7 bases and the J segment 0 bases; nucleotides outside the gene matches: 6. Per germline, CDR1 SGHNT and CDR2 YYREEE (reference sequence). Written as DNA, the CDR3 is TGTGCCAGCCGGGACAGCCGGATGAACACTGAAGCTTTCTTT. Protein: CASRDSRMNTEAFF.

The CDR3 DNA sequence: TGTGCCAGCAGCTTGACCAGCTACGAGCAGTACTTC. It encodes CASSLTSYEQYF. This sequence joins TRBV5-5 and TRBJ2-7; unclear D gene. The germline V and J ends were trimmed by 1 base and 3 bases, with 5 bases remaining between them. The CDR3 covers 12 residues. The V gene's germline CDR1 is SGHKS and CDR2 YYEKEE (reference sequence). Looking up the rest from reference TRBV5-5 and TRBJ2-7 gives the full variable domain: DAGVTQSPTHLIKTRGQQVTLRCSPISGHKSVSWYQQVLGQGPQFIFQYYEKEERGRGNFPDRFSARQFPNYSSELNVNALLLGDSALYLCASSLTSYEQYFGPGTRLTVT.

V is TRBV4-3 and J is TRBJ2-2; unclear D gene. The germline CDR1 and CDR2 sequences are LGHNA and YSLEER. The CDR3 is made up of 16 amino acids. Trimming removed 0 bases at V and 8 bases at J, with 16 bases between. The CDR3 loop reads CASSQDRRSVAGELFF. CDR3 DNA sequence: TGCGCCAGCAGCCAAGATAGAAGAAGTGTAGCTGGGGAGCTGTTTTTT.

V usage is TRBV7-8 and J usage is TRBJ1-3; D might be TRBD1 (5 bases). Trimming removed 1 base from V and 2 bases from J, with 9 bases in between. Per the germline V gene, CDR1 is SGHVS and CDR2 is FQNEAQ. This CDR3 region has 15 residues. The CDR3 DNA reads TGTGCCAGCAGCTTAGAGGGGTCCCCTGGAAACACCATATATTTT. Protein: CASSLEGSPGNTIYF.

The rearrangement joins TRBV27 to TRBJ2-7; TRBD1 might be the D (6 bases). Trimming shortened V by 0 bases and J by 4 bases, and 10 bases separated the two germline ends. Looked up from germline, CDR1 is MNHEY and CDR2 is SMNVEV (reference sequence). The CDR3 is 14 residues long. CDR3 DNA sequence: TGTGCCAGCAGTTTATCAGGGGGTAGGTACGAGCAGTACTTC. It encodes CASSLSGGRYEQYF.

The genes are TRBV30 and TRBJ2-2, with TRBD2 matching over 7 bases. Germline V lookup: CDR1 GTSNPN, CDR2 SVGIG (reference sequence). V lost 4 bases, J lost 5 bases, and 10 bases stayed unmatched. There are 15 residues in the CDR3. CDR3 sequence: CAWTLGGVWTGELFF. The CDR3 nucleotides read TGTGCCTGGACCCTTGGGGGGGTCTGGACCGGGGAGCTGTTTTTT.

The rearrangement joins TRBV7-2 to TRBJ2-1; D gene unclear. This CDR3 is built from 13 residues. Trimming shortened V by 5 bases and J by 0 bases, and 5 bases separated the two germline ends. Germline V gene lookup returns CDR1 SGHTA and CDR2 FQGNSA. CDR3 sequence reads: CASSASSYNEQFF. CDR3 nucleotides: TGTGCCAGCAGCGCCAGCTCCTACAATGAGCAGTTCTTC.

The gene calls are TRBV5-6 and TRBJ1-1; tentative D call: TRBD1 (6 bases). This CDR3 comprises 14 residues. Deletions cut 4 bases from V and 10 bases from J, with 20 bases between. From germline, CDR1 is SGHDT and CDR2 YYEEEE. This CDR3 is CASSRRGAFSRAFF. CDR3 coding DNA: TGTGCCAGCAGCCGGCGGGGGGCGTTTTCACGAGCTTTCTTT.

V usage is TRBV6-1 and J usage is TRBJ2-2, with a weak D call TRBD2 (5 bases). The V gene lost 8 bases and the J gene lost 4 bases, with 14 bases spanning the gap. Germline assignment: CDR1 MNHNS and CDR2 SASEGT. This CDR3 region has 14 residues. The CDR3 sequence is CASRDLPSTGELFF. DNA for the CDR3: TGTGCCAGCCGGGATCTTCCGAGCACCGGGGAGCTGTTTTTT.

J is TRBJ2-3 and V is TRBV29-1; a weak D match, TRBD1 (6 bases). Germline V CDR1 and CDR2: SQVTM, ANQGSEA. The V and J ends lost 4 bases and 2 bases respectively, with 16 bases between them. CDR3 length: 15 residues. The CDR3 loop reads CSVGPQTGLTDTQYF. As DNA, the CDR3 is TGCAGCGTTGGACCTCAGACAGGACTCACAGATACGCAGTATTTT.

The J gene is TRBJ2-4, the V gene TRBV6-6; 9 bases are a match to TRBD1. The CDR3 contains 15 residues. Germline CDR1 and CDR2: MNHNY and SVGAGI (reference sequence). V was pared by 6 bases and J by 8 bases, with 11 bases of the junction left unmatched. CDR3: CASRSPGQGVDIQYF. The CDR3 region has the DNA TGTGCCAGCAGATCGCCGGGACAGGGCGTAGACATTCAGTACTTC.

The V call is TRBV7-9, the J call TRBJ1-1; a possible D gene is TRBD1 (5 bases). CDR3 length: 15 residues. Germline loops: CDR1 SEHNR, CDR2 FQNEAQ (reference sequence). V lost 6 bases, J lost 3 bases, and 17 bases lay in between. CDR3 DNA sequence: TGTGCCAGCAGTTTCATTTGGGGCTCCGACACTGAAGCTTTCTTT. Protein product: CASSFIWGSDTEAFF.

The chain links TRBV27 to TRBJ1-1, with 9 bases aligning to TRBD1. Trimming removed 8 bases from V and 4 bases from J; junction bases left unmatched: 8. Germline assignment: CDR1 MNHEY and CDR2 SMNVEV (reference sequence). CDR3 length: 14 residues. CDR3 sequence (DNA): TGTGCCAGCTCCTTCGGGGACAGGGTCACTGAAGCTTTCTTT. It yields the protein CASSFGDRVTEAFF.

The chain couples TRBV5-4 to TRBJ1-6; D gene unclear. The CDR3 is 15 amino acids. Trimming pared 4 bases from V and 8 bases from J, leaving 16 bases between. Germline V lookup: CDR1 SGHNT, CDR2 YYREEE (reference sequence). The CDR3 nucleotides are TGTGCCAGCAGCGACGTTTCGAGGTTGGATTCACCCCTCCACTTT. It specifies CASSDVSRLDSPLHF. Using reference TRBV5-4 and TRBJ1-6 for the parts outside the CDR3, the full variable domain is ETGVTQSPTHLIKTRGQQVTLRCSSQSGHNTVSWYQQALGQGPQFIFQYYREEENGRGNFPPRFSGLQFPNYSSELNVNALELDDSALYLCASSDVSRLDSPLHFGNGTRLTVT.

V is TRBV7-9 and J is TRBJ1-1; D remains unclear. Germline-derived CDR1 and CDR2 are SEHNR and FQNEAQ (reference sequence). The germline V and J ends were trimmed by 2 bases and 4 bases, with 11 bases remaining between them. This CDR3 contains 14 residues. In nucleotides, the CDR3 is TGTGCCAGCAGCTTATATGAGTATAGCACTGAAGCTTTCTTT. It specifies CASSLYEYSTEAFF.

This sequence joins TRBV4-3 and TRBJ1-5; maybe TRBD1 (6 bases). Per germline, CDR1 LGHNA and CDR2 YSLEER. V lost 0 bases and J 6 bases, leaving 15 bases between the germline ends. The CDR3 is made up of 16 amino acids. CDR3: CASSQEAGLGGQPQHF. The CDR3 coding sequence is TGCGCCAGCAGCCAAGAAGCGGGACTAGGGGGTCAGCCCCAGCATTTT.